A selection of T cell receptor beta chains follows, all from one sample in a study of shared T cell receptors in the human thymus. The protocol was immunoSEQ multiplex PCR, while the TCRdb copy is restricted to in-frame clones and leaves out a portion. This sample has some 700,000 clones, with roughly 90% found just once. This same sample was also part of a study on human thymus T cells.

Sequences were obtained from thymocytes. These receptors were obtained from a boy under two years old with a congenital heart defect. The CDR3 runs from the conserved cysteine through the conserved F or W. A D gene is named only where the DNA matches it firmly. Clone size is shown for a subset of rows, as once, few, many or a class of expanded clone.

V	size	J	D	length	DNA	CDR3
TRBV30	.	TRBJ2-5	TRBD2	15	TGTGCCCCCGAGGGTCTAGCGGAAAAAGGAGAGACCCAGTACTTC	CAPEGLAEKGETQYF
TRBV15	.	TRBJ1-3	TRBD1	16	TGTGCCACCAGCTTACCAAGACAGGGTGGTGGAAACACCATATATTTT	CATSLPRQGGGNTIYF
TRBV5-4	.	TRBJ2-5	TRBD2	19	TGTGCCAGCAGCTTTAGGGTCTCGACTAGCGGGAGGGTAGGGGAGACCCAGTACTTC	CASSFRVSTSGRVGETQYF
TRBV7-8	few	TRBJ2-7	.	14	TGTGCCAGCAGCCCCCAGGGATCCGGCTACGAGCAGTACTTC	CASSPQGSGYEQYF
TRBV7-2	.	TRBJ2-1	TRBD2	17	TGTGCCAGCAGCCCGGGACTAGCGGGAGGGACCTACAATGAGCAGTTCTTC	CASSPGLAGGTYNEQFF
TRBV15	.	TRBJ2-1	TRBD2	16	TGTGCCACCAGCATCCCAACTGGACTAGGCGGCAATGAGCAGTTCTTC	CATSIPTGLGGNEQFF
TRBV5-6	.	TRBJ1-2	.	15	TGTGCCAGCAGCTTGGAGCAGGGCCCTAACTATGGCTACACCTTC	CASSLEQGPNYGYTF
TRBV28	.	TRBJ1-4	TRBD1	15	TGTGCCAGCACCCGACAGGGGGAAATTAATGAAAAACTGTTTTTT	CASTRQGEINEKLFF
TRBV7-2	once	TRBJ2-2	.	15	TGTGCCAGCGCCAGGATACAGGGAGGGGCCGGGGAGCTGTTTTTT	CASARIQGGAGELFF
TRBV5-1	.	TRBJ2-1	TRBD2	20	TGCGCCAGCAGCTTGGTTAGGGCTAGCGGGGTGATGAGCTCCTACAATGAGCAGTTCTTC	CASSLVRASGVMSSYNEQFF
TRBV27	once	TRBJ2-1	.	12	TGTGCCAGCAGTAGACAGGGAGGTGAGCAGTTCTTC	CASSRQGGEQFF
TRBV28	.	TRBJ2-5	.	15	TGTGCCAGCAGCCCACCCCCGGGTCAGTTGGAGACCCAGTACTTC	CASSPPPGQLETQYF
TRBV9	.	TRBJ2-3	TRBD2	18	TGTGCCAGCAGCGTACCTCTAGCGGGCGAATCTAGCACAGATACGCAGTATTTT	CASSVPLAGESSTDTQYF
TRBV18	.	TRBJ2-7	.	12	TGTGCCAGCTCACCCCCGACTTACGAGCAGTACTTC	CASSPPTYEQYF
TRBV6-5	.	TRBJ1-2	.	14	TGTGCCAGCAGTATGGTGGGGAGAGGCTATGGCTACACCTTC	CASSMVGRGYGYTF
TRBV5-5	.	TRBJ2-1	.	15	TGTGCCAGCAGCTTGGGAAGGGACAACTACAATGAGCAGTTCTTC	CASSLGRDNYNEQFF
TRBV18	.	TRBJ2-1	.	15	TGTGCCAGCTCACCCGGGGAGAGATCCTACAATGAGCAGTTCTTC	CASSPGERSYNEQFF
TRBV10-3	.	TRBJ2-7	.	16	TGTGCCATCAGTGAGAAGCCCCGGGAAAGCTCCTACGAGCAGTACTTC	CAISEKPRESSYEQYF
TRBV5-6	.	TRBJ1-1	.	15	TGTGCCAGCAGCTTGGCCAAATCAGGGGCGCTGGGAGCTTTCTTT	CASSLAKSGALGAFF
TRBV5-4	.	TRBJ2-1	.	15	TGTGCCAGCAGCTTGCTGCCAGGCACCGGCAATGAGCAGTTCTTC	CASSLLPGTGNEQFF
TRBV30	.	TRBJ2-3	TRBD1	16	TGTGCCTGGAGCCCAGGACAGGGGGAATTCACAGATACGCAGTATTTT	CAWSPGQGEFTDTQYF
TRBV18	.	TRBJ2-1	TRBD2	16	TGTGCCAGCTCACCACCCCTAGCGGGAGGGCCAAATGAGCAGTTCTTC	CASSPPLAGGPNEQFF
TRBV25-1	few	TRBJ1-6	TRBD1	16	TGTGCCAGCAGTGACGGACAGGGAAACAGGAATTCCCCCCTCCACTTT	CASSDGQGNRNSPLHF
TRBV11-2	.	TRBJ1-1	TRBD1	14	TGTGCCAGCACCCGGACAGGGAGGGGCACTGAAGCTTTCTTT	CASTRTGRGTEAFF
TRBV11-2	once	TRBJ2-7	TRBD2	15	TGTGCCAGCAGCGGGGGGCTAGCGGGAGGCTACGAGCAGTACTTC	CASSGGLAGGYEQYF
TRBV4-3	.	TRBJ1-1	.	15	TGCGCCAGCAGCCAAGACGGGACATTGAACACTGAAGCTTTCTTT	CASSQDGTLNTEAFF
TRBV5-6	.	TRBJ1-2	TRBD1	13	TGTGCCAGCAGACGGGGACAGGGATATGGCTACACCTTC	CASRRGQGYGYTF
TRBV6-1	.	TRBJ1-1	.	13	TGTGCCAGCAGTGCGGACAGGAACACTGAAGCTTTCTTT	CASSADRNTEAFF
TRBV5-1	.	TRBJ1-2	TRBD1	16	TGCGCCAGCAGCTACTTAACAGACAGGGTTAACTATGGCTACACCTTC	CASSYLTDRVNYGYTF
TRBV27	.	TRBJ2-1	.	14	TGTGCCAGCAGTGCGGGGAGCTCCTACAATGAGCAGTTCTTC	CASSAGSSYNEQFF
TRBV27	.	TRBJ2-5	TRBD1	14	TGTGCCAGCAGGGGAAAGGGGGCTTGGGAGACCCAGTACTTC	CASRGKGAWETQYF
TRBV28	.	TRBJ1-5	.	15	TGTGCCAGCAGTTTCAAGGGGTATAGCAATCAGCCCCAGCATTTT	CASSFKGYSNQPQHF
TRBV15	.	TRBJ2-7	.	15	TGTGCCACCAGCAGAGATCTCGAGGCGCCCTACGAGCAGTACTTC	CATSRDLEAPYEQYF
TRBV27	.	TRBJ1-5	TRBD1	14	TGTGCCAGCAGTTTCGACAGGGGAAAGCAGCCCCAGCATTTT	CASSFDRGKQPQHF
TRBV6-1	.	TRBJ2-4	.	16	TGTGCCAGCAGTGCTCGTTTAGAGGGAGCCAAAAACATTCAGTACTTC	CASSARLEGAKNIQYF
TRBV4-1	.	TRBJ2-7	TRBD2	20	TGCGCCAGCAGCCACGCGCTTGCCGGGACTAGCGGGAGGGCTAACTACGAGCAGTACTTC	CASSHALAGTSGRANYEQYF
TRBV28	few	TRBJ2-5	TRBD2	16	TGTGCCAGCAGTTTGCCCGGGACTAGCGGGAAAGAGACCCAGTACTTC	CASSLPGTSGKETQYF
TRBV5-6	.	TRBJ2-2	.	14	TGTGCCAGCAGCTTGGTCCCGGGAACCGGGGAGCTGTTTTTT	CASSLVPGTGELFF
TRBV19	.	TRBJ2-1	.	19	TGTGCCAGTAGTCCCTCGGGACAGGGGAGGACTAGCGGTAACAATGAGCAGTTCTTC	CASSPSGQGRTSGNNEQFF
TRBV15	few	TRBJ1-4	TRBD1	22	TGTGCCACCAGCAGAGATCCGGGGTGCCGTGACAGGGTCCCCACAACTAATGAAAAACTGTTTTTT	CATSRDPGCRDRVPTTNEKLFF
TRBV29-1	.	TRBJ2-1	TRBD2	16	TGCAGCGTTGAATCTCGTGGGACTAGCGGGAACAATGAGCAGTTCTTC	CSVESRGTSGNNEQFF
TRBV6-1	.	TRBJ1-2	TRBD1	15	TGTGCCAGCAGTGAAGAGACAGGGCCAAACTATGGCTACACCTTC	CASSEETGPNYGYTF
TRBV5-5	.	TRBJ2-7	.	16	TGTGCCAGCAGCTGGGACTACAGGGAGCCGGCCTACGAGCAGTACTTC	CASSWDYREPAYEQYF
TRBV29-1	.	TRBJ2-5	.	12	TGCACCTTTTCAGGGTCGCGGGGGACCCAGTACTTC	CTFSGSRGTQYF
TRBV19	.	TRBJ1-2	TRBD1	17	TGTGCCAGTAGTAATCGCCGACAGGGCCAAGGGAACTATGGCTACACCTTC	CASSNRRQGQGNYGYTF